The 20 T cell receptor beta chains below were found in one sample sequenced in a study of vaccination and CD4 T cells after COVID-19. Treatment reported: approximately 10-day PBMC culture with coronavirus spike peptide pools or control peptides (ViraFEST assay). No antigens are known for them. At the Johns Hopkins FTIC core, DNA taken from cultured CD4+ T cells was sequenced by way of the Oncomine TCR Beta short-read assay. TCRdb re-derived calls from the PCR reads in MiXCR, one entry per CDR3 protein. The data contain over 15,000 distinct CDR3 sequences, 53% of them seen just once; the ten biggest clones take up 5.5% to 8.5%. Source: CD4+ T cells from blood, cultured in vitro, taken before SARS-CoV-2 vaccination. These receptors all come from a human donor who had recovered from COVID-19.

V and J are TRBV24-1 and TRBJ2-1; 10 nucleotides agree with TRBD2. Per the germline V gene, CDR1 is KGHDR and CDR2 is SFDVKD. The CDR3 totals 17 residues. The J segment lost 8 bases and the V segment lost 5 bases, leaving 14 bases of the junction unmatched. CDR3 DNA sequence: TGTGCCACCAGTGCCCGCCCCCTAGCGGGAGCTGACGATGAGCAGTTCTTC. It is translated as CATSARPLAGADDEQFF.

The CDR3 sequence: CSASRRRETQYF. The CDR3 DNA reads as TGCAGTGCTAGTCGGCGGAGGGAGACCCAGTACTTC. The chain uses TRBV20-1 and TRBJ2-5; TRBD2 is a possible D gene (5 bases). CDR3 length: 12 amino acids. V was trimmed by 3 bases and J by 5 bases, leaving 10 bases between them. Per the germline V gene, CDR1 is DFQATT and CDR2 is SNEGSKA (reference sequence).

This clonotype came up a few times. The rearrangement joins TRBV6-5 to TRBJ1-4; D remains ambiguous. CDR1 and CDR2 from the germline V gene are MNHEY and SVGAGI. This CDR3 region has 14 residues. V lost 4 bases and J lost 7, with 13 bases in between. The CDR3 here is CASSSQGSLEKLFF. The CDR3, as DNA: TGTGCCAGCAGTTCCCAAGGATCGCTTGAAAAACTGTTTTTT.

The V call is TRBV5-4, the J call TRBJ2-7; 11 bases map to TRBD2. V lost 1 base and J lost 7; bases outside the gene matches: 7. The CDR3 consists of 15 residues. Germline CDR1 is SGHNT and CDR2 is YYREEE (reference sequence). The CDR3 here is CASSLKVAGGREQYF. In DNA form, the CDR3 reads TGTGCCAGCAGCTTGAAGGTAGCGGGAGGGCGGGAGCAGTACTTC.

The rearrangement uses TRBV20-1 and TRBJ2-3, with 12 bases identical to TRBD2. Germline assignment: CDR1 DFQATT and CDR2 SNEGSKA (reference sequence). The J segment lost 0 bases and the V segment lost 6 bases, leaving 4 bases of the junction unmatched. This CDR3 contains 15 residues. The DNA for the CDR3 is TGCAGTGCCCGGACTAGCGGGACTAGCACAGATACGCAGTATTTT. This encodes CSARTSGTSTDTQYF.

The rearrangement links TRBV11-1 to TRBJ2-1, with 11 bases matching TRBD2. The J segment lost 5 bases and the V segment lost 5 bases, leaving 5 bases of the junction unmatched. This CDR3 region has 15 residues. Germline values: CDR1 SGHAT, CDR2 FQDESV (reference sequence). Here the CDR3 reads CASSTASGRNNEQFF. The CDR3, as DNA: TGTGCCAGCAGCACGGCTAGCGGGAGGAACAATGAGCAGTTCTTC.

V is TRBV4-1 and J is TRBJ2-3; D perhaps matches TRBD1 (5 bases). Germline values: CDR1 MGHRA, CDR2 YSYEKL. The CDR3 has 13 residues. The V gene lost 2 bases and the J gene lost 9 bases, with 12 bases spanning the gap. The CDR3 DNA follows: TGCGCCAGCAGCCAAAGTGACAGCGTAACGCAGTATTTT. Amino acids: CASSQSDSVTQYF.

The chain carries TRBV5-1 and TRBJ2-7; D is unresolved. Trimming removed 1 base at V and 0 bases at J, with 8 bases between. CDR3 size: 14 residues. Germline lookup yields CDR1 SGHRS and CDR2 YFSETQ. CDR3 in amino acids: CASSLFQSSYEQYF. For the CDR3, the DNA is TGCGCCAGCAGCTTGTTCCAAAGCTCCTACGAGCAGTACTTC.

The chain combines TRBV27 with TRBJ1-1, with D maybe TRBD1 (5 bases). Trimming shortened V by 1 base and J by 1 base, and 10 bases separated the two germline ends. The germline gives CDR1 MNHEY, CDR2 SMNVEV (reference sequence). The CDR3 totals 15 residues. CDR3 nucleotide sequence: TGTGCCAGCAGTTTATTGGGGCCTGGGAACACTGAAGCTTTCTTT. Protein product: CASSLLGPGNTEAFF.

This sequence joins TRBV2 and TRBJ2-5; D call uncertain. This CDR3 comprises 13 residues. The ends were cut back, 7 bases at V and 2 bases at J, with 11 bases in the middle. Germline V CDR1 and CDR2: SNHLY, FYNNEI. As DNA, the CDR3 is TGTGCCAGCAACCTGGGGATTCAAGAGACCCAGTACTTC. It codes for CASNLGIQETQYF.

The J gene is TRBJ2-3, the V gene TRBV20-1; TRBD2 matches 8 bases. The trim removed 6 bases at V and 2 bases at J, leaving 4 bases unmatched. Germline V gives CDR1 DFQATT, CDR2 SNEGSKA (reference sequence). This CDR3 comprises 13 residues. CDR3 sequence (DNA): TGCAGTGCCGAGCGGGAGAACACAGATACGCAGTATTTT. Protein: CSAERENTDTQYF.

The table lists this clonotype with a few counts. The chain combines TRBV6-1 with TRBJ1-1; D is possibly TRBD1 (5 bases). In germline, CDR1 is MNHNS, CDR2 SASEGT. The CDR3 spans 15 residues. V was cut by 7 bases and J by 5 bases, with 20 bases left in between. The CDR3 loop is CASTRTRAGRTEAFF. The CDR3 DNA is TGTGCCAGCACCCGGACACGGGCGGGAAGAACTGAAGCTTTCTTT.

The CDR3 spells CATSRPGGGEQFF. In DNA form, the CDR3 reads TGTGCCACCAGCAGGCCCGGAGGTGGTGAGCAGTTCTTC. This chain joins TRBV15 and TRBJ2-1; TRBD2 is a possible D gene (5 bases). CDR3 length: 13 amino acids. V was pared by 3 bases and J by 9 bases, with 12 bases between. Germline CDR1 reads LNHNV; CDR2 reads YYDKDF (reference sequence).

J is TRBJ2-5 and V is TRBV5-4, with no clear D. Germline lookup yields CDR1 SGHNT and CDR2 YYREEE (reference sequence). Trimming removed 6 bases from V and 5 bases from J, with 14 bases in between. CDR3 length equals 13 residues. The CDR3 sequence is CASTTRVGETQYF. In DNA, the CDR3 is TGTGCCAGCACAACCCGTGTTGGGGAGACCCAGTACTTC.

This clonotype has only a few counts. J is TRBJ2-7 and V is TRBV20-1; D gene ambiguous. The CDR3 contains 11 residues. Trimming shortened V by 6 bases and J by 6 bases, and 12 bases separated the two germline ends. Germline-derived CDR1 and CDR2 are DFQATT and SNEGSKA (reference sequence). The CDR3 reads CSAATPPEQYF. The CDR3 bases are TGCAGTGCCGCCACCCCCCCCGAGCAGTACTTC.

This chain links TRBV6-1 with TRBJ1-2; TRBD1 agrees at 9 bases. The trim removed 6 bases at V and 6 bases at J, leaving 8 bases unmatched. The CDR3 is 14 residues long. Germline loops: CDR1 MNHNS, CDR2 SASEGT. In nucleotides, the CDR3 is TGTGCCAGCAGCTGGGGACAGGGAATTAATGGCTACACCTTC. Translating gives CASSWGQGINGYTF.

The CDR3 spells CSAGGGTRRNNEQFF. Here the CDR3 DNA reads TGCAGTGCCGGCGGGGGGACTAGAAGAAACAATGAGCAGTTCTTC. V gene TRBV20-1 combines with J gene TRBJ2-1; 8 bases match TRBD2. Germline-derived CDR1 and CDR2 are DFQATT and SNEGSKA (reference sequence). This CDR3 is 15 amino acids long. With 6 bases clipped from V and 5 bases from J, the junction kept 12 bases outside the gene matches.

This clonotype was detected a few times. The genes are TRBV12-3 or TRBV12-4 and TRBJ2-1, with TRBD2 matching over 11 bases. The CDR3 runs to 14 residues. V lost 8 bases to trimming and J lost 7 bases; unmatched junction nucleotides: 7. CDR3 loop: CASGWLAGGNEQFF. The CDR3 DNA reads TGTGCCAGCGGGTGGCTAGCGGGAGGAAATGAGCAGTTCTTC.

The V call is TRBV10-3, the J call TRBJ2-2; 7 bases match TRBD1. V lost 5 bases to trimming and J lost 0 bases; unmatched junction nucleotides: 6. The CDR3 has 16 amino acids. In germline, CDR1 is ENHRY, CDR2 SYGVKD. In nucleotides, the CDR3 is TGTGCCATCAGTCACACAGGGGATTCGAACACCGGGGAGCTGTTTTTT. This codes for CAISHTGDSNTGELFF.

The V gene is TRBV29-1, the J gene TRBJ2-7, with 10 bases aligning to TRBD2. CDR1 is SQVTM, CDR2 ANQGSEA, per germline. With V trimmed by 4 bases and J by 5 bases, 5 bases remained unmatched. This CDR3 has 13 amino acids. CDR3 nucleotides: TGCAGCGTTGTAGCTAGCGGGAGAAACGAGCAGTACTTC. It translates to CSVVASGRNEQYF.